Each of the 26 T cell receptor beta chains below was sequenced from the same sample in a study of persistence of HIV-infected CD4 T cells. The immunoSEQ assay was version 4, run in survey mode. Only in-frame clones appear in the TCRdb table, and some are missing; sequencing was by immunoSEQ multiplex PCR. The sample holds 30,000 or so clones, roughly 82% seen once. These receptors' targets are unknown. An overlapping HIV-1 Gag peptide pool stimulated these cells at roughly 0.97 ug/peptide/mL. CD40L/CD69 double-negative CD45RO-high memory CD4+ T cells were collected. The sample here was CD4+ T cells sorted from PBMCs after roughly 17-hour stimulation, taken from a patient who received antiretroviral therapy. The receptors come from an adult woman with HIV who was CMV-seropositive.

This clone showed up just a few times. This chain links TRBV18 with TRBJ2-5, with TRBD2 matching 10 bases. The CDR3 covers 15 residues. J was trimmed by 5 bases and V by 3 bases; bases with no gene match: 6. The V gene's germline CDR1 is KGHSH and CDR2 LQKENI. The CDR3 bases are TGTGCCAGCTCACCGGCTAGCGGGAGAGGGGAGACCCAGTACTTC. It codes for CASSPASGRGETQYF.

The CDR3, as DNA: TGTGCCAGCACCCCGACAGGGACTAATCAGCCCCAGCATTTT. Translation gives CASTPTGTNQPQHF. The chain recombines TRBV6-5 with TRBJ1-5; TRBD1 aligns across 7 bases. The CDR3 is made up of 14 amino acids. Germline trimming cut 7 bases from V and 4 bases from J; bases unmatched to any gene: 7. CDR1 is MNHEY and CDR2 is SVGAGI in the germline V gene.

In its sample, this clone was seen a few times. The chain uses TRBV7-9 and TRBJ1-5; 9 bases are shared with TRBD1. The germline gives CDR1 SEHNR, CDR2 FQNEAQ (reference sequence). This CDR3 comprises 19 residues. After removal of 3 bases from V and 5 bases from J, the junction contained 17 bases not matched to a gene. This CDR3 is CASSFATGGAGTQYQPQHF. As DNA, the CDR3 is TGTGCCAGCAGCTTCGCTACAGGGGGCGCGGGTACCCAATATCAGCCCCAGCATTTT.

This chain uses TRBV5-1 with TRBJ2-2, with unresolved D. Looked up from germline, CDR1 is SGHRS and CDR2 is YFSETQ. The CDR3 contains 13 residues. With 0 bases removed from V and 6 bases from J, the gap between germline ends came to 6 bases. CDR3 nucleotides: TGCGCCAGCAGCTTGGATCAGCCCGGGGAGCTGTTTTTT. Encoded protein: CASSLDQPGELFF.

The rearrangement links TRBV7-6 to TRBJ2-4; D perhaps matches TRBD2 (5 bases). Trimming cost V 1 base and J 5 bases, with 9 bases left between them. The CDR3 loop spans 14 amino acids. CDR1 SGHVS and CDR2 FNYEAQ come from the germline V gene. Written as DNA, the CDR3 is TGTGCCAGCAGCTTAGGAGGGATCCAAAACATTCAGTACTTC. Translation: CASSLGGIQNIQYF.

The chain links TRBV23-1 to TRBJ2-3; D assignment may be TRBD1 or TRBD2 (5 bases each). TRBV23-1 belongs to the ORF category, with a function that is uncertain. Between the trimmed V and J ends, which lost 4 bases and 6 bases, there was a span of 23 bases. This CDR3 contains 17 residues. The CDR3 is CASSPGLLGRTVDTQYF. CDR3 in DNA: TGCGCCAGCAGTCCGGGGTTGCTGGGACGGACCGTGGATACGCAGTATTTT.

This rearrangement joins TRBV6-6 to TRBJ1-3; no reliable D call. Deletions cut 5 bases from V and 2 bases from J, with 16 bases between. Germline V gives CDR1 MNHNY, CDR2 SVGAGI (reference sequence). CDR3 length equals 16 residues. CDR3 in DNA: TGTGCCAGCAGTCCTTGGACCCCACAAACTGGAAACACCATATATTTT. Its protein is CASSPWTPQTGNTIYF.

This chain connects TRBV7-9 to TRBJ1-4; D unclear. The CDR3 runs 16 residues. V dropped 1 base and J dropped 8 bases, with 17 bases sitting between them. The germline V gene has CDR1 SEHNR and CDR2 FQNEAQ (reference sequence). CDR3 residues: CASSLGAGVLDEKLFF. For the CDR3, the DNA is TGTGCCAGCAGCTTAGGGGCCGGGGTACTAGACGAAAAACTGTTTTTT.

The V gene is TRBV2, the J gene TRBJ2-3, with D uncertain. V gave up 2 bases and J gave up 0 bases, with 9 bases separating them. The CDR3 is 15 amino acids. CDR1 is SNHLY and CDR2 is FYNNEI in the germline V gene. As DNA, the CDR3 is TGTGCCAGCAGTGAATATTGGCGGAGCACAGATACGCAGTATTTT. As protein: CASSEYWRSTDTQYF.

The V and J genes are TRBV5-1 and TRBJ1-3; D may be TRBD1 (6 bases). The length of the CDR3 is 15 residues. The V gene's germline CDR1 is SGHRS and CDR2 YFSETQ. V was cut by 3 bases and J by 0 bases, with 10 bases left in between. The DNA of the CDR3 is TGCGCCAGCAGCTCGGGACACCTCTCTGGAAACACCATATATTTT. Translated: CASSSGHLSGNTIYF.

V is TRBV7-8 and J is TRBJ2-2; no definite D call. V was pared by 0 bases and J by 8 bases, with 4 bases between. Germline assignment: CDR1 SGHVS and CDR2 FQNEAQ. The CDR3 extends over 12 amino acids. This chain's CDR3 is CASSLAGGELFF. The DNA of the CDR3 is TGTGCCAGCAGCTTAGCAGGAGGGGAGCTGTTTTTT.

The V call is TRBV25-1, the J call TRBJ1-4, with TRBD1 matching over 7 bases. The V segment lost 3 bases and the J segment 3 bases; nucleotides outside the gene matches: 7. The CDR3 sequence is 16 residues long. Germline V gene data show CDR1 as MGHDK and CDR2 as SYGVNS. The DNA for the CDR3 is TGTGCCAGCAGTGACCGGATCAGGGGGGCTAATGAAAAACTGTTTTTT. It yields the protein CASSDRIRGANEKLFF.

This clone was observed a single time. The chain links TRBV10-3 to TRBJ1-1, with 8 bases identical to TRBD1. V dropped 4 bases and J dropped 6; count of bases not matched to a gene: 7. Germline CDR1 ENHRY, CDR2 SYGVKD. The CDR3 spans 14 residues. The CDR3 spells CAISATLQGAEAFF. The CDR3 region has the DNA TGTGCCATCAGTGCCACCTTACAGGGGGCTGAAGCTTTCTTT.

Only one count was recorded for this clone. The V gene is TRBV10-3, the J gene TRBJ2-5, with TRBD1 matching 9 bases. V shed 6 bases, J shed 5 bases, and the junction held 10 bases outside the gene matches. CDR3 length: 15 residues. CDR1 and CDR2 from the germline V gene are ENHRY and SYGVKD. The CDR3 DNA reads TGTGCCATCAGGGAGGGGACAGGGACTATTGAGACCCAGTACTTC. Amino acid sequence: CAIREGTGTIETQYF.

This chain connects TRBV28 to TRBJ2-1; D not resolved. The CDR3 sequence is 13 residues long. The germline V gene encodes CDR1 MDHEN and CDR2 SYDVKM. V shed 6 bases and J shed 6 bases, with 12 bases lying between them. CDR3 nucleotide sequence: TGTGCCAGCAGAGGCCAACCCCTCAATGAGCAGTTCTTC. Translating it yields CASRGQPLNEQFF.

This clone was counted once. The chain uses TRBV6-5 and TRBJ2-6, with D possibly being TRBD1 (5 bases). The CDR3 loop spans 15 amino acids. Germline-derived CDR1 and CDR2 are MNHEY and SVGAGI. Trimming stripped 7 bases from V and 4 bases from J, with 14 bases between. CDR3 in amino acids: CASTQKGSGANVLTF. CDR3 coding DNA: TGTGCCAGCACTCAAAAGGGGTCAGGGGCCAACGTCCTGACTTTC.

This clone appeared a single time. The chain links TRBV9 to TRBJ2-7; 12 positions match TRBD2. With 3 bases clipped from V and 7 bases from J, the junction kept 5 bases outside the gene matches. This CDR3 has 14 amino acids. Per germline, CDR1 SGDLS and CDR2 YYNGEE. The CDR3 protein is CASSGLAGVGEQYF. CDR3 coding DNA: TGTGCCAGCAGCGGACTAGCGGGAGTAGGGGAGCAGTACTTC.

The J gene is TRBJ2-1, the V gene TRBV5-4; weak D call: TRBD2 (5 bases). Germline lookup yields CDR1 SGHNT and CDR2 YYREEE (reference sequence). V was pared by 0 bases and J by 6 bases, with 13 bases between. CDR3 length: 15 amino acids. The CDR3 DNA follows: TGTGCCAGCAGCTTGGTTGTTGGGGAGTTCAATGAGCAGTTCTTC. This translates into CASSLVVGEFNEQFF.

J is TRBJ2-1 and V is TRBV24-1, with a possible D match to TRBD1 (5 bases). This CDR3 contains 13 residues. Trimming removed 7 bases from V and 2 bases from J, with 8 bases in between. From germline, CDR1 is KGHDR and CDR2 SFDVKD. The CDR3 DNA reads TGTGCCACCAGCACGACAGCCTACAATGAGCAGTTCTTC. It specifies CATSTTAYNEQFF.

The chain combines TRBV27 with TRBJ1-6; tentative D call: TRBD1 (6 bases). The CDR3 runs 15 residues. With 0 bases removed from V and 5 bases from J, the gap between germline ends came to 8 bases. Germline lookup yields CDR1 MNHEY and CDR2 SMNVEV (reference sequence). In DNA, the CDR3 is TGTGCCAGCAGTTTATCGACAGGAAATAATTCACCCCTCCACTTT. Translated, it gives CASSLSTGNNSPLHF.

The genes are TRBV7-2 and TRBJ2-3; 9 bases match TRBD2. This CDR3 is 16 amino acids long. The V gene's germline CDR1 is SGHTA and CDR2 FQGNSA. With 0 bases clipped from V and 4 bases from J, the junction kept 5 bases outside the gene matches. CDR3: CASSLAMASGADTQYF. In nucleotides, the CDR3 is TGTGCCAGCAGCTTAGCGATGGCTAGCGGGGCAGATACGCAGTATTTT.

The rearrangement joins TRBV6-5 to TRBJ1-1; the D gene is possibly TRBD1 (5 bases). The CDR3 is made up of 16 amino acids. Trimming took 0 bases from V and 4 from J, leaving 15 bases between them. Per germline, CDR1 MNHEY and CDR2 SVGAGI. The CDR3 spells CASSYSGSRDGTEAFF. The CDR3 nucleotides are TGTGCCAGCAGTTACTCGGGTAGCAGGGACGGCACTGAAGCTTTCTTT.

The chain recombines TRBV23-1 with TRBJ1-5, with D unresolved. TRBV23-1 counts as an open reading frame of uncertain function. V was clipped by 0 bases and J by 2 bases, with 17 bases between them. There are 18 residues in the CDR3. In DNA form, the CDR3 reads TGCGCCAGCAGTCAATCCCAAATGATCTGGAAGGGCAATCAGCCCCAGCATTTT. Protein: CASSQSQMIWKGNQPQHF.

The V and J genes are TRBV7-9 and TRBJ2-7, with TRBD2 matching 7 bases. V was clipped by 4 bases and J by 7 bases; unmatched bases: 7. The CDR3 runs to 13 residues. The V gene's germline CDR1 is SEHNR and CDR2 FQNEAQ (reference sequence). The CDR3 coding sequence is TGTGCCAGCAGCTCTGGACTAGGAAGGGAGCAGTACTTC. Its translation is CASSSGLGREQYF.

This chain joins TRBV5-8 and TRBJ1-3; tentatively, D is TRBD1 (5 bases). Germline CDR1 reads SGHTS; CDR2 reads YDEGEE. This CDR3 has 16 amino acids. V lost 2 bases and J 0 bases, leaving 12 bases between the germline ends. The CDR3 DNA follows: TGTGCCAGCAGCTTTACAGGAAGATCCTCTGGAAACACCATATATTTT. Its translation is CASSFTGRSSGNTIYF.

The CDR3 sequence: CASSQDTVSSGNTIYF. The CDR3 DNA reads TGTGCCAGCAGCCAAGACACAGTTTCCTCTGGAAACACCATATATTTT. The chain employs TRBV3-1 (or the pseudogene TRBV3-2) and TRBJ1-3; no firm D call. From germline, CDR1 is LGHDT and CDR2 YNNKEL (reference sequence). V lost 0 bases and J lost 0, with 9 bases in between. CDR3 length equals 16 residues.